This TCR beta chain was documented in a study of T cell responses to AZD1222 COVID-19 vaccine. Study results and limitations: The donors showed a predominance of white British ancestry and of females, with possible underestimation of clonal diversity. Receipt of two AZD1222 doses was followed by a rise in Spike-specific TCR breadth and depth.

This clone was observed a handful of times. The antigen is not known. The germline V and J ends were trimmed by 3 bases and 0 bases, with 16 bases remaining between them. Germline assignment: CDR1 SGDLS and CDR2 YYNGEE. The CDR3 has 17 residues. Clones were read by immunoSEQ multiplex PCR, and TCRdb kept only the in-frame ones, dropping some. The sample includes 100,000 or so clones, around 87% of them seen just once. The specimen was peripheral blood, collected 28 days after the second AZD1222 dose. This receptor was obtained from an adult who received the AZD1222 COVID-19 vaccine. The chain combines TRBV9 with TRBJ1-3; D unclear. The CDR3 nucleotides read TGTGCCAGCAGCGGAGGATCCGGCGGTAGCTCTGGAAACACCATATATTTT. Translating it yields CASSGGSGGSSGNTIYF.